This T cell receptor beta chain appears in the sequencing data of a study of T cells of healthy individuals. V was shortened by 4 bases and J by 2 bases, with 15 bases between the two germline ends. This CDR3 is 15 amino acids long. Germline CDR1 and CDR2: SGHRS and YFSETQ. Each CDR3 protein gets one entry after TCRdb re-called the 5' RACE reads with MiXCR. Of 65,000 to 90,000 distinct CDR3 sequences in the sample, roughly 5.1% were seen once. This clonotype was obtained from a female donor in good health. This sequence joins TRBV5-1 and TRBJ1-1; D not resolved. CDR3 in amino acids: CASSQAAGVNTEAFF. In nucleotides, the CDR3 is TGCGCCAGCAGCCAAGCGGCTGGGGTTAACACTGAAGCTTTCTTT. Full variable domain (remainder filled in from reference TRBV5-1 and TRBJ1-1): KAGVTQTPRYLIKTRGQQVTLSCSPISGHRSVSWYQQTPGQGLQFLFEYFSETQRNKGNFPGRFSGRQFSNSRSEMNVSTLELGDSALYLCASSQAAGVNTEAFFGQGTRLTVV.